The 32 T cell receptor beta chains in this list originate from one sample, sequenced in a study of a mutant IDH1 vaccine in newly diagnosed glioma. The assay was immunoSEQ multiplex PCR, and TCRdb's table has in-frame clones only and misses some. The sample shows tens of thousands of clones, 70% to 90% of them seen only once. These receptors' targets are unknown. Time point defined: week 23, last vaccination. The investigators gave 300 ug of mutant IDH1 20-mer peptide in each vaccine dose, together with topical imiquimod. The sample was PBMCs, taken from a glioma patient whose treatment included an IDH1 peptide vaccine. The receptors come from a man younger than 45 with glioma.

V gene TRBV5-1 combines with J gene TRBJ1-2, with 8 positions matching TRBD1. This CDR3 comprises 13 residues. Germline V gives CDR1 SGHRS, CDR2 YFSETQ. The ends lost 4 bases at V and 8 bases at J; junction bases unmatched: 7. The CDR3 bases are TGCGCCAGCAGCCCGACAGGGGTCGGGGGCTACACCTTC. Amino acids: CASSPTGVGGYTF.

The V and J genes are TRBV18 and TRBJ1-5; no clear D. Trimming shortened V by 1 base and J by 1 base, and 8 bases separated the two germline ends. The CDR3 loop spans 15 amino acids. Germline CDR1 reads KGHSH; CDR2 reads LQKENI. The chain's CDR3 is CASSPLHGSNQPQHF. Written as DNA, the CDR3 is TGTGCCAGCTCACCACTTCATGGGAGCAATCAGCCCCAGCATTTT.

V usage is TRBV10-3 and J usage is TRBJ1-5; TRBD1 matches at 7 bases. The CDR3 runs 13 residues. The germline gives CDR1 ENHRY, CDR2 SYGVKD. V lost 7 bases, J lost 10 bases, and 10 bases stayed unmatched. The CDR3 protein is CAINDRENGPQHF. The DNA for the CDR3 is TGTGCCATCAATGACAGGGAGAACGGCCCCCAGCATTTT.

CDR3 DNA: TGTGCCAGTAGTCCTCGGGATTTATTGAGCTCCTATAATTCACCCCTCCACTTT. This translates into CASSPRDLLSSYNSPLHF. This chain links TRBV19 with TRBJ1-6; D remains unclear. V lost 5 bases, J lost 0 bases, and 17 bases lay in between. This CDR3 has 18 residues. CDR1 is LNHDA and CDR2 is SQIVND in the germline V gene (reference sequence).

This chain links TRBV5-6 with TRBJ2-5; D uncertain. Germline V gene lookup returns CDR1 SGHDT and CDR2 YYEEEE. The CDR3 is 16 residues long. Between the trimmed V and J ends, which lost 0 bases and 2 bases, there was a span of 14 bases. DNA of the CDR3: TGTGCCAGCAGCTTGGATCAGCCGCCTATTCAAGAGACCCAGTACTTC. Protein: CASSLDQPPIQETQYF.

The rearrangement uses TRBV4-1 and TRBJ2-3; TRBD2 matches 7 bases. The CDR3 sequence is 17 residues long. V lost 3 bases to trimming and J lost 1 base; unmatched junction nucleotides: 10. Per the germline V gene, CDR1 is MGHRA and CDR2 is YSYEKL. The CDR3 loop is CASSQGSGGWGTDTQYF. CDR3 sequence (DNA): TGCGCCAGCAGCCAGGGATCGGGGGGTTGGGGCACAGATACGCAGTATTTT.

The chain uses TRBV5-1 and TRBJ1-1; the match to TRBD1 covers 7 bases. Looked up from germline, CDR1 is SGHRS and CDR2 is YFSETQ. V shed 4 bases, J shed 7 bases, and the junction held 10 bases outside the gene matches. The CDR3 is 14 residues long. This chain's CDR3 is CASSTEGAGNEAFF. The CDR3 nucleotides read TGCGCCAGCAGCACGGAGGGGGCCGGAAATGAAGCTTTCTTT.

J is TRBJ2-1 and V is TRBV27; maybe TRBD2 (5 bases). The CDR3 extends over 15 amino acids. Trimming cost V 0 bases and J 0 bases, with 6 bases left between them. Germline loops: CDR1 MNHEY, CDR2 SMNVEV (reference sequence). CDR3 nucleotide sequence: TGTGCCAGCAGTTTATCTGGGAGCTCCTACAATGAGCAGTTCTTC. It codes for CASSLSGSSYNEQFF.

The CDR3 DNA is TGTGCCAGCAGTTGGGACGTTAACTACGAGCAGTACTTC. It specifies CASSWDVNYEQYF. The rearrangement joins TRBV6-5 to TRBJ2-7; tentatively, D is TRBD1 or TRBD2 (5 bases each). The CDR3 contains 13 residues. V was trimmed by 4 bases and J by 3 bases, leaving 10 bases between them. CDR1 is MNHEY and CDR2 is SVGAGI in the germline V gene.

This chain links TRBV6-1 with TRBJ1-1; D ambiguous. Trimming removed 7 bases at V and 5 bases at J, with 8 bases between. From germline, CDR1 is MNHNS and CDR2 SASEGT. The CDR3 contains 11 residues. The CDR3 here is CASMQVTEAFF. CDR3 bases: TGTGCCAGCATGCAGGTGACTGAAGCTTTCTTT.

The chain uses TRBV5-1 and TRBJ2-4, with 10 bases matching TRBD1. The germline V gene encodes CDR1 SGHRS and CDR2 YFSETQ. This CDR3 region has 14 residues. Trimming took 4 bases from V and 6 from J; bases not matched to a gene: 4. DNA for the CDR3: TGCGCCAGCAGCAAGGACAGGGGGATAAACATTCAGTACTTC. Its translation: CASSKDRGINIQYF. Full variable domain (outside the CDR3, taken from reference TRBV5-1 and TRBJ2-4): KAGVTQTPRYLIKTRGQQVTLSCSPISGHRSVSWYQQTPGQGLQFLFEYFSETQRNKGNFPGRFSGRQFSNSRSEMNVSTLELGDSALYLCASSKDRGINIQYFGAGTRLSVL.

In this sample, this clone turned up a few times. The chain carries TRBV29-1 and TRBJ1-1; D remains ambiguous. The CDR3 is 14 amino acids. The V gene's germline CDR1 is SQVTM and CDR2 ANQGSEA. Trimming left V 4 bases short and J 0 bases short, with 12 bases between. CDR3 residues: CSVGYAQLNTEAFF. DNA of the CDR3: TGCAGCGTTGGGTATGCGCAGCTGAACACTGAAGCTTTCTTT.

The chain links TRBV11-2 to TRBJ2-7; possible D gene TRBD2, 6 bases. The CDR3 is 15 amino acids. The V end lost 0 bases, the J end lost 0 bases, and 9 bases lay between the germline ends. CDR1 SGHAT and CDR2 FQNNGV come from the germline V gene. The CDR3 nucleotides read TGTGCCAGCAGCTTAGAGGCGGGGAGCTCCTACGAGCAGTACTTC. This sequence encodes CASSLEAGSSYEQYF.

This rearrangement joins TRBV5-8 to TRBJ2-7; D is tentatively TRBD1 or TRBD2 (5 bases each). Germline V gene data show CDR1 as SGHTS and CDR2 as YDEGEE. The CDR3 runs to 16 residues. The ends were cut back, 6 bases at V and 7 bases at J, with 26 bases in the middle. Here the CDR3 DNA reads TGTGCCAGCAACACTCAGGGAAGCGGATTTAAAAGGGAGCAGTACTTC. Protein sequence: CASNTQGSGFKREQYF.

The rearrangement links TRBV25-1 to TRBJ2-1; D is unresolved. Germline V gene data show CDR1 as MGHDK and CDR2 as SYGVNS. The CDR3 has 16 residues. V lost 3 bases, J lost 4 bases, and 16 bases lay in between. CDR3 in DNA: TGTGCCAGCAGTGAGGGCCTCGAGAATCTATACAATGAGCAGTTCTTC. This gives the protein CASSEGLENLYNEQFF.

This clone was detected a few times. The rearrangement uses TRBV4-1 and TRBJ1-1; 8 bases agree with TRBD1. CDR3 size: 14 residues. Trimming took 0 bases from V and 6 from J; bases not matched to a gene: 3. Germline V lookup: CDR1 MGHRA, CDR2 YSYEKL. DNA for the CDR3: TGCGCCAGCAGCCAAGACCCCAGGGGGCCTGAAGCTTTCTTT. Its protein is CASSQDPRGPEAFF.

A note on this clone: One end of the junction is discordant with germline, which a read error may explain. The CDR3 DNA reads TGTGCCAGCAGCTACTACAGGGATTCACCCCTCCACTTT. This gives the protein CASSYYRDSPLHF. The rearrangement uses TRBV6-5 and TRBJ1-6; a possible D gene is TRBD1 (6 bases). The CDR3 is 13 amino acids. In germline, CDR1 is MNHEY, CDR2 SVGAGI.

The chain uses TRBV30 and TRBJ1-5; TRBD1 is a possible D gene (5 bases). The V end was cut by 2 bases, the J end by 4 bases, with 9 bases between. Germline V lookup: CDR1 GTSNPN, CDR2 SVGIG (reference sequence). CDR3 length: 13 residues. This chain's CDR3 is CAWSLAGNQPQHF. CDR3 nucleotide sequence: TGTGCCTGGAGTTTAGCAGGGAATCAGCCCCAGCATTTT.

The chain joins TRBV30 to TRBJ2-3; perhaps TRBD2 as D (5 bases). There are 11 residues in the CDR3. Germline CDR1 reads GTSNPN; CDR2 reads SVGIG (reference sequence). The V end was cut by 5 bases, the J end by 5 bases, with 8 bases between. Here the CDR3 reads CAWGRGDTQYF. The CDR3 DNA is TGTGCCTGGGGCCGGGGAGATACGCAGTATTTT. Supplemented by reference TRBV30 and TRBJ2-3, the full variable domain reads SQTIHQWPATLVQPVGSPLSLECTVEGTSNPNLYWYRQAAGRGLQLLFYSVGIGQISSEVPQNLSASRPQDRQFILSSKKLLLSDSGFYLCAWGRGDTQYFGPGTRLTVL.

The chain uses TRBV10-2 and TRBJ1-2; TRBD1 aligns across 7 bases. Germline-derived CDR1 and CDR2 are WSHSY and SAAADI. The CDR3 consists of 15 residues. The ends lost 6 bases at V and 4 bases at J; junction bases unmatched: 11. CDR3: CASRSGQNKIYGYTF. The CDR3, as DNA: TGCGCCAGCAGATCGGGACAGAACAAGATCTATGGCTACACCTTC.

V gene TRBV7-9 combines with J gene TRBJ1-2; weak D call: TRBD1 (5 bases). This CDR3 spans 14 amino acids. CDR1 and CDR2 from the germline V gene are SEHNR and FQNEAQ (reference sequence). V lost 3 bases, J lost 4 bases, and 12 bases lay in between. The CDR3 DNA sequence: TGTGCCAGCAGCTTCCCGGGGGAGAGCTATGGCTACACCTTC. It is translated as CASSFPGESYGYTF. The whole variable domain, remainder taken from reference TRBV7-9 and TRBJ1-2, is DTGVSQNPRHKITKRGQNVTFRCDPISEHNRLYWYRQTLGQGPEFLTYFQNEAQLEKSRLLSDRFSAERPKGSFSTLEIQRTEQGDSAMYLCASSFPGESYGYTFGSGTRLTVV.

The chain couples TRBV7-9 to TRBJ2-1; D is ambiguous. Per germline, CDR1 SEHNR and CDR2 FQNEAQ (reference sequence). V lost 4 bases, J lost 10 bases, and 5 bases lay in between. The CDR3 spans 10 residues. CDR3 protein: CASSSREQFF. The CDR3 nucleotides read TGTGCCAGCAGCTCCCGGGAGCAGTTCTTC.

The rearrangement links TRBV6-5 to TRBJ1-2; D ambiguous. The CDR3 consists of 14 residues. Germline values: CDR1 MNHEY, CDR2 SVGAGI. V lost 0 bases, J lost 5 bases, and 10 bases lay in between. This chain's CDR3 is CASSYSTGQYGYTF. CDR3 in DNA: TGTGCCAGCAGTTACTCGACCGGCCAGTATGGCTACACCTTC.

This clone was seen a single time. CDR3 DNA: TGTGCCAGCAGCCAAGAGGGGGGTACAGGGAATTTAAATCAGCCCCAGCATTTT. This gives the protein CASSQEGGTGNLNQPQHF. V usage is TRBV4-2 and J usage is TRBJ1-5; possibly TRBD1 for D (6 bases). This CDR3 has 18 residues. Germline-derived CDR1 and CDR2 are LGHNA and YNFKEQ. Trimming pared 0 bases from V and 4 bases from J, leaving 19 bases between.

CDR3 nucleotides: TGTGCCAGCAGCCGTAAGACTCTCTCAGGATATGGTGGCTACACCTTC. It is translated as CASSRKTLSGYGGYTF. The rearrangement joins TRBV7-2 to TRBJ1-2; no reliable D call. The germline CDR1 and CDR2 sequences are SGHTA and FQGNSA. V lost 5 bases and J lost 7, with 23 bases in between. The length of the CDR3 is 16 residues.

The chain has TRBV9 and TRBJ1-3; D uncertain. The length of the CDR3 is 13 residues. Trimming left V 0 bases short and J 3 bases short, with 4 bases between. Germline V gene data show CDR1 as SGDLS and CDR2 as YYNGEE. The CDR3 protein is CASSVVYGNTIYF. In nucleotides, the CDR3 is TGTGCCAGCAGCGTAGTATATGGAAACACCATATATTTT.

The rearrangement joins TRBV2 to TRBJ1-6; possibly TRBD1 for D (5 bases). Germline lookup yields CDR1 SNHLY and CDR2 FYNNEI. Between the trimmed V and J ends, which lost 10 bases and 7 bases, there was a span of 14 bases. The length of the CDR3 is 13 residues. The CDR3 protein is CAIYRDGNSPLHF. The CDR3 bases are TGTGCCATTTACCGGGACGGCAATTCACCCCTCCACTTT. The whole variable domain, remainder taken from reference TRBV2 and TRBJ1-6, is EPEVTQTPSHQVTQMGQEVILRCVPISNHLYFYWYRQILGQKVEFLVSFYNNEISEKSEIFDDQFSVERPDGSNFTLKIRSTKLEDSAMYFCAIYRDGNSPLHFGNGTRLTVT.

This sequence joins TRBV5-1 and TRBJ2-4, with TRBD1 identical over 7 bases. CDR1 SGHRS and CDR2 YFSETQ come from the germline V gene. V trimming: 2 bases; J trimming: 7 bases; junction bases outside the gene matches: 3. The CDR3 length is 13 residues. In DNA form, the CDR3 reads TGCGCCAGCAGCTTCGACAGGGCTAACATTCAGTACTTC. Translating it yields CASSFDRANIQYF.

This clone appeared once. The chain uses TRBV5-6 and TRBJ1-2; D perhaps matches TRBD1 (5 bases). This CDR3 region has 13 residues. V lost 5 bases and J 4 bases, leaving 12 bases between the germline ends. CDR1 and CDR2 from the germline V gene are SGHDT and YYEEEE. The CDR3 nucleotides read TGTGCCAGCAGGGTACAGGAACTCTATGGCTACACCTTC. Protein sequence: CASRVQELYGYTF.

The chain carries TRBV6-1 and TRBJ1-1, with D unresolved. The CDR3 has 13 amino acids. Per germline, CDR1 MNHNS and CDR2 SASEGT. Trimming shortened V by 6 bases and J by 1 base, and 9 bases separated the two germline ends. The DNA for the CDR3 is TGTGCCAGCAGAGAACACCAGAACACTGAAGCTTTCTTT. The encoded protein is CASREHQNTEAFF.

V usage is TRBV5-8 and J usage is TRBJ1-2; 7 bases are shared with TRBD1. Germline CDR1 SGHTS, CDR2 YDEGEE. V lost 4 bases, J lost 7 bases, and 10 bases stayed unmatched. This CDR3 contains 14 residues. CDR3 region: CASSLIRGGGGYTF. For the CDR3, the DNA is TGTGCCAGCAGCCTGATCAGGGGGGGAGGTGGCTACACCTTC.

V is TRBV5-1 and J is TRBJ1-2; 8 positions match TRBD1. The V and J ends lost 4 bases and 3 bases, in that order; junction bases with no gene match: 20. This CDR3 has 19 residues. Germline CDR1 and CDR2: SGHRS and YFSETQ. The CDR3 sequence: CASSTKPAGQGNPHYGYTF. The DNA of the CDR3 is TGCGCCAGCAGCACTAAACCCGCCGGACAGGGTAATCCCCACTATGGCTACACCTTC.